This T cell receptor beta chain was recorded in a study of CD8+ T cells in alopecia areata. Study-level information: Treated patients were given oral tofacitinib, which was dosed at 5 to 10 mg twice daily. Findings and limits, study-wide: Scalp and blood retained many expanded lesional clones during tofacitinib. Tofacitinib produced a significant decrease in scalp clonality and in expanded CD8+ clones among the top 100.

The germline V and J ends were trimmed by 6 bases and 5 bases, with 19 bases remaining between them. The CDR3 contains 15 residues. CDR1 and CDR2 from the germline V gene are ENHRY and SYGVKD. Points on this clone: Its antigen is not known.

Treatment defined: oral pan-JAK inhibitor, 5-10 mg twice daily. The authors extracted RNA and reverse transcribed it into cDNA as the sequencing template. The data were produced by immunoSEQ multiplex PCR, yet TCRdb's version contains in-frame clones alone and is incomplete. The sample includes some 58,000 clones, roughly 50% seen only once; the top ten take 20%. The sequence derives from a human donor with alopecia areata. The starting material was CD8+ T cells sorted from blood, obtained at approximately week 36, from a patient treated with tofacitinib. The chain recombines TRBV10-3 with TRBJ2-5; perhaps D is TRBD1 or TRBD2 (6 bases each). The CDR3 is CAIRIEGGGTETQYF. The CDR3 DNA follows: TGTGCCATCAGGATAGAAGGAGGGGGAACGGAGACCCAGTACTTC.